Following are 3 T cell receptor beta chains from one sample sequenced in a study of cytomegalovirus exposure and HLA in healthy donors. Vbeta (60) and Jbeta (13) primers were used in the PCR. Repertoires were generated with immunoSEQ multiplex PCR, while TCRdb's copy carries only in-frame clones and drops some. The table counts about 160,000 clones; under 2% lies in the top ten. Sequenced sample: PBMCs. The receptors originated from a woman in her 50s in good health and CMV-seronegative.

The gene calls are TRBV5-4 and TRBJ2-7, with D unclear. This CDR3 contains 14 residues. V was pared by 4 bases and J by 12 bases, with 23 bases between. The germline gives CDR1 SGHNT, CDR2 YYREEE (reference sequence). As DNA, the CDR3 is TGTGCCAGCAGCCCCGGCGGTAGGCGGTCTAGAGGGTACTTC. Its protein is CASSPGGRRSRGYF.

The chain is built from TRBV20-1 and TRBJ1-1; unclear D gene. The CDR3 runs to 9 residues. Trimming removed 5 bases at V and 13 bases at J, with 11 bases between. Germline CDR1 and CDR2: DFQATT and SNEGSKA (reference sequence). In DNA, the CDR3 is TGCAGTGCTGACCCGGGAAGTTTCTTT. Translation: CSADPGSFF.

The rearrangement joins TRBV6-1 to TRBJ1-2; D possibly corresponds to TRBD1 (6 bases). Per germline, CDR1 MNHNS and CDR2 SASEGT. V was trimmed by 3 bases and J by 3 bases, leaving 8 bases between them. The CDR3 has 13 residues. The CDR3 bases are TGTGCCAGCAGTGACAGGGGACACTATGGCTACACCTTC. It encodes CASSDRGHYGYTF.